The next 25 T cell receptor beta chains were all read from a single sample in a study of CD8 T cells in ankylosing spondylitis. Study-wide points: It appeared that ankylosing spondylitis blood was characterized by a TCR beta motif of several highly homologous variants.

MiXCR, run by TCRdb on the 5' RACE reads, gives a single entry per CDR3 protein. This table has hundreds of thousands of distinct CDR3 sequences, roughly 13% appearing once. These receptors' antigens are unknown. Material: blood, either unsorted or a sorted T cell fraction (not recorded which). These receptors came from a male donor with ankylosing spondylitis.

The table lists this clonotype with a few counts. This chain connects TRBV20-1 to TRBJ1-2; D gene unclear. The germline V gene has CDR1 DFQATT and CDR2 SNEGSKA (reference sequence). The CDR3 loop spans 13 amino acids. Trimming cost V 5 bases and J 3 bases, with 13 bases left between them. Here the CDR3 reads CSAPPTPDYGYTF. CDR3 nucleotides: TGCAGTGCTCCGCCCACGCCAGACTATGGCTACACCTTC.

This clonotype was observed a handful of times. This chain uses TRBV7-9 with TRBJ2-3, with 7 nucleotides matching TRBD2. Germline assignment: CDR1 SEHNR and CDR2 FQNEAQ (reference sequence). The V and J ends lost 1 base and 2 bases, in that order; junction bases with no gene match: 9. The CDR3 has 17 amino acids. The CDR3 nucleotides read TGTGCCAGCAGCTTAGGGGGGGAGGGCCTTGACACAGATACGCAGTATTTT. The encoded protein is CASSLGGEGLDTDTQYF.

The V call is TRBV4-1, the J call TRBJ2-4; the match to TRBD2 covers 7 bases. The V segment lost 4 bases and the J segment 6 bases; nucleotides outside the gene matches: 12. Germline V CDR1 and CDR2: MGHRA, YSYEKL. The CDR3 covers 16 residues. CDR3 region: CASSPNWGGSGNIQYF. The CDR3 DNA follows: TGCGCCAGCAGCCCCAATTGGGGAGGGTCCGGAAACATTCAGTACTTC.

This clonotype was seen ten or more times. The CDR3 loop reads CASSPHSNQPQHF. The CDR3 DNA sequence: TGTGCCAGCAGTCCACATAGCAATCAGCCCCAGCATTTT. The V gene is TRBV12-3 or TRBV12-4, the J gene TRBJ1-5; no reliable D call. CDR3 length: 13 amino acids. Trimming cost V 5 bases and J 0 bases, with 5 bases left between them.

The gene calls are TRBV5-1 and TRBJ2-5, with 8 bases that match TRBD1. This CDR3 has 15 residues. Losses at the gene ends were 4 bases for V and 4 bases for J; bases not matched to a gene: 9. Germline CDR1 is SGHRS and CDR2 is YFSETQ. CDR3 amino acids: CASSIFLQGGETQYF. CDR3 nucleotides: TGCGCCAGCAGCATATTCCTACAGGGGGGAGAGACCCAGTACTTC.

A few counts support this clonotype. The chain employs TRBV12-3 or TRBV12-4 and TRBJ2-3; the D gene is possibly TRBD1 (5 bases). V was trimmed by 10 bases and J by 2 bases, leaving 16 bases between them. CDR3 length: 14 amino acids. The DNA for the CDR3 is TGTGCCACCCGTCCCAACAGGTTCACAGATACGCAGTATTTT. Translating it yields CATRPNRFTDTQYF.

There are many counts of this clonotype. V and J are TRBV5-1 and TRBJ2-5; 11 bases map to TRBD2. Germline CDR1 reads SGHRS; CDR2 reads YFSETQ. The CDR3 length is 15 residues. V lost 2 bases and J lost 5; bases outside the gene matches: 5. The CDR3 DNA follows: TGCGCCAGCAGCTTAACTAGCGGGAGAATGGAGACCCAGTACTTC. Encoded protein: CASSLTSGRMETQYF.

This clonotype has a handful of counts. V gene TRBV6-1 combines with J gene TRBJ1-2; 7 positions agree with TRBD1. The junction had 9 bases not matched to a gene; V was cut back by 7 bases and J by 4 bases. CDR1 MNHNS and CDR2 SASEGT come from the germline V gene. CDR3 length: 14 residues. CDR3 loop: CASTLTGSLYGYTF. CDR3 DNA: TGTGCCAGCACCTTGACAGGGAGCCTCTATGGCTACACCTTC.

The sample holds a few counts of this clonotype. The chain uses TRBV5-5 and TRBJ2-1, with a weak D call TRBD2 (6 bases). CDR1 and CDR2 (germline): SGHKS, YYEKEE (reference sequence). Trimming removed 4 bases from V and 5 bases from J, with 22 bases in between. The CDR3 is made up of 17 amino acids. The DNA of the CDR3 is TGTGCCAGCAGCGCGGGACGTCGACTTTCCCCGAACAATGAGCAGTTCTTC. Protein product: CASSAGRRLSPNNEQFF.

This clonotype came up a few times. The CDR3 DNA follows: TGTGCCAGCAGCACAGGGTTCTATGGCTACACCTTC. As protein: CASSTGFYGYTF. The chain has TRBV7-2 and TRBJ1-2; possible D gene TRBD1, 6 bases. The germline V gene has CDR1 SGHTA and CDR2 FQGNSA. This CDR3 comprises 12 residues. The V gene lost 5 bases and the J gene lost 4 bases, with 8 bases spanning the gap.

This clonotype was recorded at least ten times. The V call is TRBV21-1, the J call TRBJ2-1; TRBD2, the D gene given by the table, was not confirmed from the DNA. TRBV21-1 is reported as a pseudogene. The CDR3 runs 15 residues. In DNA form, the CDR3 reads TGTGCCAGCAGCAAAAAGGAAAGCGGAGACAATGAGCAGTTCTTC. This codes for CASSKKESGDNEQFF.

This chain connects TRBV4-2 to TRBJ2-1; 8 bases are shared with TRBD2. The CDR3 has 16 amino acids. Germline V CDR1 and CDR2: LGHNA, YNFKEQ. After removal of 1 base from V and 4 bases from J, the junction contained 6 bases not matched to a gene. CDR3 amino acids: CASSQVGLAGYNEQFF. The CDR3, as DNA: TGTGCCAGCAGCCAAGTTGGGCTAGCGGGTTACAATGAGCAGTTCTTC.

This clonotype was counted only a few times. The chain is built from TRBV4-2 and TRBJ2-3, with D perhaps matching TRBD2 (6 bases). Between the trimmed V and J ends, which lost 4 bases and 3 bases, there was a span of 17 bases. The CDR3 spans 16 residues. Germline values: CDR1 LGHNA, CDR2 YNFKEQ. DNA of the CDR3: TGTGCCAGCAGCCCCCGACTAGGACGGGAGACAGATACGCAGTATTTT. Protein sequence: CASSPRLGRETDTQYF.

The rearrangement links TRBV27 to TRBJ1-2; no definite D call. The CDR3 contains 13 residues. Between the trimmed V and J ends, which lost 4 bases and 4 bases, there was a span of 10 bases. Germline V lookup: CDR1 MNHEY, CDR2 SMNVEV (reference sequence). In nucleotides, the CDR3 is TGTGCCAGCAGTTCGAATCCCACCTATGGCTACACCTTC. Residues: CASSSNPTYGYTF.

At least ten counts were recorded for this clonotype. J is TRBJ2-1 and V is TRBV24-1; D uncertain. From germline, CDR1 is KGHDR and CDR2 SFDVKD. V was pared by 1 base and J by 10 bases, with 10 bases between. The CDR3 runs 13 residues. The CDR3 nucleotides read TGTGCCACCAGTGATTTTCTGGTTGGGGAGCAGTTCTTC. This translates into CATSDFLVGEQFF.

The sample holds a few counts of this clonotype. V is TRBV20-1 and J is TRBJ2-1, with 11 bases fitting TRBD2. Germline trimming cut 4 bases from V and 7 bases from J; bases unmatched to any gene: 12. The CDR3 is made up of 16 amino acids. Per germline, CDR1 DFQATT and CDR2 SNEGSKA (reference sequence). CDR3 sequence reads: CSATQSASGRWNEQFF. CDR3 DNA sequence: TGCAGTGCTACCCAGAGTGCTAGCGGGAGGTGGAATGAGCAGTTCTTC.

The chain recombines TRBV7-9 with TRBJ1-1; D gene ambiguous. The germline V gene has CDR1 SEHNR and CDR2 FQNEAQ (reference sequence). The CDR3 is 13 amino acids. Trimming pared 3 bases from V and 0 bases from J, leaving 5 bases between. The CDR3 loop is CASSFLLNTEAFF. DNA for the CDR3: TGTGCCAGCAGCTTCCTGCTGAACACTGAAGCTTTCTTT.

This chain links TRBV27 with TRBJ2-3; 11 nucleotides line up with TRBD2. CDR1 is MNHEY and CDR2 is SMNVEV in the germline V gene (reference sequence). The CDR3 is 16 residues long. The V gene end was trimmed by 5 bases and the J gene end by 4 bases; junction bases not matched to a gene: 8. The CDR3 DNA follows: TGTGCCAGCAGTCGAAGACTAGCGGGATTCGCAGATACGCAGTATTTT. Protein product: CASSRRLAGFADTQYF.

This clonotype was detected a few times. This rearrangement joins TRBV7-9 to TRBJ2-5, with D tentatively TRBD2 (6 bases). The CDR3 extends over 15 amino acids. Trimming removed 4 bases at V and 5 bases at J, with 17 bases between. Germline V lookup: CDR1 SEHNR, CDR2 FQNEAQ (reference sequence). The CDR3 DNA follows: TGTGCCAGCAGCTCCCCCAGGCGGGGACGGGAGACCCAGTACTTC. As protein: CASSSPRRGRETQYF.

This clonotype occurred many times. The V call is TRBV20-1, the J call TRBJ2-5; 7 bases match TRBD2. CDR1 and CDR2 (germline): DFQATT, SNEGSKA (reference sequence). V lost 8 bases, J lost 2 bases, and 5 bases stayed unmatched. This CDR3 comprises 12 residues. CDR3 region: CSTTSEQETQYF. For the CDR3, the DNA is TGCAGTACCACTAGCGAGCAAGAGACCCAGTACTTC.

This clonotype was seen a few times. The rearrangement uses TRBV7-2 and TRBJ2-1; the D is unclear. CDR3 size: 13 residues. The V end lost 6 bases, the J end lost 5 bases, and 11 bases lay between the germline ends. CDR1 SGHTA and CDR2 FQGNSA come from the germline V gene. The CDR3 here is CASRTPRNNEQFF. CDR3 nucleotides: TGTGCCAGCAGGACCCCCCGAAACAATGAGCAGTTCTTC. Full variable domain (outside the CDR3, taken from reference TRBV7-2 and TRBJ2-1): GAGVSQSPSNKVTEKGKDVELRCDPISGHTALYWYRQSLGQGLEFLIYFQGNSAPDKSGLPSDRFSAERTGGSVSTLTIQRTQQEDSAVYLCASRTPRNNEQFFGPGTRLTVL.

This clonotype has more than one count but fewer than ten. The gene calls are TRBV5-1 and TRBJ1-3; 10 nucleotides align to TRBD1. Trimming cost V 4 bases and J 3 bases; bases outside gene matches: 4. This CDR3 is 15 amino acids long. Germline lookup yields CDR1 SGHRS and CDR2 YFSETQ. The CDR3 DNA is TGCGCCAGCAGCCTGACAGGGGGCGATGGAAACACCATATATTTT. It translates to CASSLTGGDGNTIYF. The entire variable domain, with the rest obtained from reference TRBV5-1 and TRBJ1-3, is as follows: KAGVTQTPRYLIKTRGQQVTLSCSPISGHRSVSWYQQTPGQGLQFLFEYFSETQRNKGNFPGRFSGRQFSNSRSEMNVSTLELGDSALYLCASSLTGGDGNTIYFGEGSWLTVV.

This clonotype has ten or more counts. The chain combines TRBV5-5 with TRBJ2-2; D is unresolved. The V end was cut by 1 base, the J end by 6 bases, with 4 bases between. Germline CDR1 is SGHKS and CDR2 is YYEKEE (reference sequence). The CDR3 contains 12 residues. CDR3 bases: TGTGCCAGCAGCTTGTTCCCCGGGGAGCTGTTTTTT. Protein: CASSLFPGELFF.

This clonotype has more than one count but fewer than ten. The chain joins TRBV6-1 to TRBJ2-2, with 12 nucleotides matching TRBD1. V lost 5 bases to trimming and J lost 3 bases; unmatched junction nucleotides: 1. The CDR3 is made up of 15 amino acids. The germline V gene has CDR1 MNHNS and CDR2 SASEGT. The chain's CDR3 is CASSWDRGHTGELFF. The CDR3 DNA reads TGTGCCAGCAGTTGGGACAGGGGGCACACCGGGGAGCTGTTTTTT.

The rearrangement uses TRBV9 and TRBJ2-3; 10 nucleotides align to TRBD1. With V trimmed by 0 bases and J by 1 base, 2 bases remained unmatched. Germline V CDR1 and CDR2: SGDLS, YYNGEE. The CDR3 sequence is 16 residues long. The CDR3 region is CASSVAGTGGTDTQYF. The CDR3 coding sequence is TGTGCCAGCAGCGTAGCTGGGACAGGGGGCACAGATACGCAGTATTTT.